This record covers a single TCR beta chain. The germline CDR1 and CDR2 sequences are SGHTA and FQGNSA. Trimming took 10 bases from V and 0 from J, leaving 17 bases between them. This CDR3 is built from 15 residues. Study processing details: Counts of nucleated cells, estimated from reference gene primer amplification, were obtained. Measured with immunoSEQ multiplex PCR; TCRdb has only the in-frame clones, and not every one. V, J and clone size derive from that table, while D and trimming were established from the DNA sequence. Among 85,000 to 130,000 clones listed, 75% to 85% were seen once. These data belong to a study of blood T cell repertoires in COVID-19. Study overall: The United States, Italy and Spain were the sources of the acute and convalescent COVID-19 samples.

The rearrangement links TRBV7-2 to TRBJ2-3; TRBD2 is a possible D gene (6 bases). The sequenced sample was peripheral blood. This sequence originates from a man older than 75 with COVID-19, enrolled during active disease. The CDR3 bases are TGTGCCACCACAACCGCGGCGGGAAGCACAGATACGCAGTATTTT. Translating gives CATTTAAGSTDTQYF.